These 10 T cell receptor beta chains originate from one sample sequenced in a study of prognosis after radiotherapy for stage I lung cancer. The authors amplified TCR beta CDR3 from genomic DNA using two-round multiplex PCR. Gene-specific TRBV and TRBJ primers were used in PCR round one. A single record per CDR3 protein comes from TCRdb applying MiXCR to the multiplex PCR reads. The repertoire holds over 30,000 distinct CDR3 sequences, with roughly 24% as singletons. Here the sequenced sample was PBMCs, taken before or after stereotactic body radiation therapy (not recorded which). The receptors shown here come from a donor of 50 years or more with non-small cell lung cancer.

This clonotype is medium-sized by share. The V and J genes are TRBV19 and TRBJ1-6; no clear D. Germline CDR1 reads LNHDA; CDR2 reads SQIVND (reference sequence). V lost 3 bases and J 7 bases, leaving 7 bases between the germline ends. The CDR3 consists of 13 residues. The CDR3 DNA reads as TGTGCCAGTAGTATTAACCTAAATTCACCCCTCCACTTT. Translated, it gives CASSINLNSPLHF.

This clonotype has ten or more counts. The chain couples TRBV6-4 to TRBJ2-7, with D unclear. Germline lookup yields CDR1 MRHNA and CDR2 SNTAGT. V dropped 5 bases and J dropped 2 bases, with 13 bases sitting between them. The CDR3 sequence is 14 residues long. The CDR3 DNA reads as TGTGCCAGCAGTCCCTCGGCACGAGCCTACGAGCAGTACTTC. Its translation is CASSPSARAYEQYF.

This clonotype has ten or more counts. V gene TRBV19 combines with J gene TRBJ2-1; D ambiguous. The germline CDR1 and CDR2 sequences are LNHDA and SQIVND (reference sequence). The CDR3 consists of 11 residues. With 3 bases removed from V and 7 bases from J, the gap between germline ends came to 4 bases. The CDR3 DNA reads as TGTGCCAGTAGTATTTGGAATGAGCAGTTCTTC. Residues: CASSIWNEQFF.

The table lists this clonotype with a count of one. It may be a read error: a sequence one base away is much more abundant. The J gene is TRBJ2-4, the V gene TRBV4-2; the D gene is possibly TRBD1 (5 bases). Germline CDR1 reads LGHNA; CDR2 reads YNFKEQ. CDR3 length equals 14 residues. In nucleotides, the CDR3 is TGTGCCAGCACCCAAGATGGCAGGGCAAACATTCAGTACTTC. Its protein product is CASTQDGRANIQYF.

This clonotype showed up many times. The chain links TRBV28 to TRBJ1-3, with unresolved D. Germline CDR1 reads MDHEN; CDR2 reads SYDVKM. V was cut by 5 bases and J by 1 base, with 12 bases left in between. CDR3 length: 15 amino acids. The CDR3 DNA reads TGTGCCAGCAGTCCTTCATTATCGTCTGGAAACACCATATATTTT. Amino acid sequence: CASSPSLSSGNTIYF.

A remark on this clonotype: A junction end diverges from the germline sequence, so it may reflect a read error. This chain links TRBV6-2 or TRBV6-3 with TRBJ1-1, with unresolved D. From germline, CDR1 is MNHEY and CDR2 SVGEGT. The length of the CDR3 is 13 residues. In DNA, the CDR3 is TGTGTCAGCAGTGAGGGCAGGTTGTCTGAAGCTTTCTTT. As protein: CVSSEGRLSEAFF.

Many counts were recorded for this clonotype. V and J are TRBV5-1 and TRBJ1-4, with 9 bases matching TRBD1. CDR1 is SGHRS and CDR2 is YFSETQ in the germline V gene. There are 15 residues in the CDR3. The V segment lost 5 bases and the J segment 7 bases; nucleotides outside the gene matches: 9. CDR3 protein: CASSYGTGTGEKLFF. The CDR3 DNA is TGCGCCAGCAGTTATGGGACAGGGACGGGTGAAAAACTGTTTTTT.

This clonotype was seen at least ten times. The rearrangement joins TRBV27 to TRBJ2-5; the D gene is possibly TRBD2 (6 bases). V gave up 5 bases and J gave up 3 bases, with 13 bases separating them. CDR1 is MNHEY, CDR2 SMNVEV, per germline (reference sequence). This CDR3 contains 14 residues. The CDR3 is CASSSGAGKETQYF. In nucleotides, the CDR3 is TGTGCCAGCAGTAGTGGGGCGGGAAAAGAGACCCAGTACTTC.

This clonotype occurred many times. The CDR3 nucleotides are TGTGCCAGCAGTTTTACGTCGGAGACCCAGTACTTC. It codes for CASSFTSETQYF. V usage is TRBV12-3 or TRBV12-4 and J usage is TRBJ2-5; D gene unclear. Trimming cost V 3 bases and J 5 bases, with 7 bases left between them. This CDR3 is built from 12 residues.

CDR3 amino acids: CASSSSGAATEAFF. The DNA for the CDR3 is TGTGCCAGCAGCAGTTCGGGGGCCGCCACTGAAGCTTTCTTT. The V and J genes are TRBV3-1 and TRBJ1-1; a weak D match, TRBD1 (6 bases). V lost 5 bases, J lost 4 bases, and 14 bases lay in between. From germline, CDR1 is LGHDT and CDR2 YNNKEL (reference sequence). The CDR3 has 14 residues. The whole variable domain, filled in from reference TRBV3-1 and TRBJ1-1, reads DTAVSQTPKYLVTQMGNDKSIKCEQNLGHDTMYWYKQDSKKFLKIMFSYNNKELIINETVPNRFSPKSPDKAHLNLHINSLELGDSAVYFCASSSSGAATEAFFGQGTRLTVV.